A selection of T cell receptor beta chains follows, all from one sample in a study of CD8 T cells in ankylosing spondylitis. One entry per CDR3 protein results from TCRdb running MiXCR on the 5' RACE reads. The repertoire holds 340,000 or so distinct CDR3 sequences, approximately 14% seen once, with 0.95% to 1.4% in the top ten. Sample: blood, either unsorted or a sorted T cell fraction (not recorded which). These receptors originate from a male donor with ankylosing spondylitis or in good health (not recorded which). Both conserved end residues are trimmed from each CDR3.

V | length | CDR3
TRBV30 | 11 | AWSGVSTDTQY
TRBV5-6 | 12 | ASSLVRGNYGYT
TRBV12-3/TRBV12-4 | 12 | ASAGTGGTDTQY
TRBV6-5 | 10 | ASSSPIYEQY
TRBV3-1 | 11 | ASSPAGTYEQY
TRBV2 | 13 | ASNQDRGVYQPQH
TRBV5-1 | 14 | ASSLSPDRMNTEAF
TRBV3-1 | 15 | ASSQDASGGIAGELF
TRBV7-8 | 14 | ASSLGASGNTGELF
TRBV10-3 | 13 | AISAGQGALQPQH
TRBV9 | 10 | ASSVRGYGYT
TRBV10-3 | 13 | AISEQGGDNSPLH
TRBV20-1 | 14 | SARDFRDRVSYEQY
TRBV12-3/TRBV12-4 | 15 | ASSSRYNRVKQETQY
TRBV29-1 | 12 | SVAADRENSPLH
TRBV12-3/TRBV12-4 | 15 | ASSLKRGGDRPYEQY
TRBV6-1 | 13 | ASSQEGLVAISQF
TRBV7-2 | 14 | ASSLETGGRFYEQY
TRBV5-1 | 13 | ASRPGTANTGELF